This T cell receptor beta chain was profiled in a study of T cell repertoires in cytomegalovirus infection. For the study at large: Use of recently identified HLA-C-restricted and well-studied HLA-B-restricted CMV epitopes was part of the study. It was the public TCR beta signatures that indicated both CMV infection and matching HLA type.

The CDR3 covers 15 residues. CDR1 is MDHEN, CDR2 SYDVKM, per germline. The trim removed 5 bases at V and 4 bases at J, leaving 10 bases unmatched. TCRdb used MiXCR to reprocess the reads, holding one entry per CDR3 protein. The sample yields about 330,000 distinct CDR3 sequences, approximately 35% seen once. This clonotype was seen only a few times. No antigen is known for it. Study-level results: It was HLA-C-restricted CMV-specific TCR beta clonotypes that dominated the response ex vivo. Cumulative frequency (of public TCR beta family members) identified carriers of CMV plus the relevant HLA.

The V and J genes are TRBV28 and TRBJ2-7, with TRBD1 identical over 8 bases. This material consisted of cultured PBMCs, taken from culture after CMV antigen stimulation. This TCR was recovered from a human donor in good health (CMV status not recorded). Some clones in this sample may be carry-over from other donors' samples. The CDR3 reads CASSLPRTGSYEQYF. The CDR3 DNA reads TGTGCCAGCAGTCTCCCCCGGACAGGGTCGTACGAGCAGTACTTC.